This T cell receptor (beta chain) comes out of a study of blood T cell repertoires in COVID-19. Some clones are missing from TCRdb's copy, which holds only in-frame ones; the method was immunoSEQ multiplex PCR. The table has about 63,000 clones, around 79% seen once. CDR1 is MNHEY and CDR2 is SVGEGT in the germline V gene. This CDR3 has 12 residues. The germline V and J ends were trimmed by 5 bases and 0 bases, with 4 bases remaining between them. The sequence was obtained from a human donor in a cohort sampled during active COVID-19. Sequenced sample: peripheral blood. V is TRBV6-2 or TRBV6-3 and J is TRBJ1-1; unclear D gene. CDR3: CASSRLNTEAFF. The CDR3 DNA sequence: TGTGCCAGCAGTCGGTTGAACACTGAAGCTTTCTTT.